The next 31 T cell receptor beta chains were all read from a single sample in a study of T cell repertoires in cytomegalovirus infection. TCRdb itself ran the reads through MiXCR, one entry per CDR3 protein. The data hold 300,000 to 400,000 distinct CDR3 sequences, with more than 8% observed a single time. Material: PBMCs. The receptors stem from a human donor in good health (CMV status not recorded). Some clones in this sample may be carry-over from other donors' samples.

This clonotype was found many times. The chain has TRBV30 and TRBJ2-1; 15 positions match TRBD2. CDR1 and CDR2 (germline): GTSNPN, SVGIG (reference sequence). The length of the CDR3 is 15 residues. With 3 bases clipped from V and 9 bases from J, the junction kept 6 bases outside the gene matches. The CDR3 loop is CAWSGGLAGGGEQFF. In nucleotides, the CDR3 is TGTGCCTGGAGCGGGGGACTAGCGGGAGGAGGTGAGCAGTTCTTC.

At least ten counts were recorded for this clonotype. The chain uses TRBV20-1 and TRBJ2-3; TRBD2 matches 8 bases. This CDR3 contains 13 residues. Germline assignment: CDR1 DFQATT and CDR2 SNEGSKA (reference sequence). The V segment lost 4 bases and the J segment 5 bases; nucleotides outside the gene matches: 5. In DNA, the CDR3 is TGCAGTGCTATCCGAGCGGGGGAAGATACGCAGTATTTT. Translating gives CSAIRAGEDTQYF.

This clonotype was seen ten or more times. Written as DNA, the CDR3 is TGTGCCAGCAGCTTAGGATTGAGGGGTTTAGACTCCTACAATGAGCAGTTCTTC. Protein sequence: CASSLGLRGLDSYNEQFF. The chain employs TRBV7-2 and TRBJ2-1, with D perhaps assigned TRBD1 or TRBD2 (5 bases each). The V gene lost 1 base and the J gene lost 0 bases, with 16 bases spanning the gap. This CDR3 spans 18 amino acids. Germline V gene sequence: CDR1 SGHTA, CDR2 FQGNSA.

This clonotype was seen a few times. CDR3 sequence (DNA): TGTGCCAGCAGCCAACACGGGGTAAGGGCAGATACGCAGTATTTT. Translating it yields CASSQHGVRADTQYF. The rearrangement links TRBV3-1 to TRBJ2-3; weak D call: TRBD2 (5 bases). V lost 2 bases to trimming and J lost 4 bases, with 13 bases between them. This CDR3 contains 15 residues. CDR1 is LGHDT, CDR2 YNNKEL, per germline (reference sequence).

This chain connects TRBV6-1 to TRBJ2-3; no clear D. Germline CDR1 reads MNHNS; CDR2 reads SASEGT. The CDR3 runs to 11 residues. V was clipped by 5 bases and J by 11 bases, with 11 bases between them. The CDR3 DNA is TGTGCCAGCAGTCAATCTTCTCGGCAGTATTTT. This encodes CASSQSSRQYF.

This clonotype was seen many times. The chain employs TRBV11-2 and TRBJ2-6; tentative D call: TRBD1 (6 bases). The CDR3 extends over 17 amino acids. Trimming removed 2 bases at V and 2 bases at J, with 13 bases between. The germline V gene has CDR1 SGHAT and CDR2 FQNNGV. The CDR3 sequence is CASSLKTGSPGANVLTF. The CDR3 bases are TGTGCCAGCAGCTTAAAAACAGGGTCTCCTGGGGCCAACGTCCTGACTTTC.

V usage is TRBV19 and J usage is TRBJ2-3; 8 nucleotides align to TRBD2. This CDR3 spans 15 amino acids. Trimming removed 6 bases from V and 2 bases from J; junction bases left unmatched: 7. Germline lookup yields CDR1 LNHDA and CDR2 SQIVND (reference sequence). Here the CDR3 DNA reads TGTGCCAGTAGCGGACTAGCAACCTCCACAGATACGCAGTATTTT. As protein: CASSGLATSTDTQYF.

This clonotype was counted a few times. J is TRBJ2-1 and V is TRBV6-1; D gene ambiguous. V lost 8 bases to trimming and J lost 0 bases, with 8 bases between them. Germline V gene data show CDR1 as MNHNS and CDR2 as SASEGT. This CDR3 has 13 residues. Here the CDR3 DNA reads TGTGCCAGCTCTTACCCCTCCTACAATGAGCAGTTCTTC. Protein product: CASSYPSYNEQFF.

This clonotype was observed many times. V and J are TRBV12-3 or TRBV12-4 and TRBJ1-5; TRBD1 agrees at 11 bases. This CDR3 contains 16 residues. After removal of 3 bases from V and 3 bases from J, the junction contained 4 bases not matched to a gene. Here the CDR3 DNA reads TGTGCCAGCAGTTTGGGGACAGGGGGGAACAATCAGCCCCAGCATTTT. Amino acid sequence: CASSLGTGGNNQPQHF.

V and J are TRBV7-9 and TRBJ1-2; unclear D gene. The ends were cut back, 5 bases at V and 5 bases at J, with 15 bases in the middle. The CDR3 sequence is 14 residues long. CDR1 is SEHNR, CDR2 FQNEAQ, per germline (reference sequence). The CDR3 protein is CASSHNGERYGYTF. DNA of the CDR3: TGTGCCAGCAGCCATAATGGGGAGAGGTATGGCTACACCTTC.

This clonotype came up a few times. The chain couples TRBV7-2 to TRBJ2-7; tentatively, D is TRBD2 (5 bases). Germline values: CDR1 SGHTA, CDR2 FQGNSA. The CDR3 runs 15 residues. Between the trimmed V and J ends, which lost 3 bases and 3 bases, there was a span of 15 bases. The CDR3 spells CASSLFQELVYEQYF. Written as DNA, the CDR3 is TGTGCCAGCAGCTTGTTCCAGGAACTAGTCTACGAGCAGTACTTC. The full variable domain, in which reference TRBV7-2 and TRBJ2-7 provide the parts outside the CDR3, is GAGVSQSPSNKVTEKGKDVELRCDPISGHTALYWYRQSLGQGLEFLIYFQGNSAPDKSGLPSDRFSAERTGGSVSTLTIQRTQQEDSAVYLCASSLFQELVYEQYFGPGTRLTVT.

The chain joins TRBV12-3 or TRBV12-4 to TRBJ1-1; D not certain. The CDR3 has 13 amino acids. Trimming stripped 3 bases from V and 8 bases from J, with 13 bases between. For the CDR3, the DNA is TGTGCCAGCAGTTTGAACCCTTATGGGGAAGCTTTCTTT. Its protein is CASSLNPYGEAFF.

The chain uses TRBV2 and TRBJ2-7; D not certain. CDR1 and CDR2 (germline): SNHLY, FYNNEI. The CDR3 runs to 12 residues. V lost 4 bases, J lost 5 bases, and 9 bases lay in between. The CDR3 nucleotides read TGTGCCAGCAGTGGCCCGCGCAACGAGCAGTACTTC. Encoded protein: CASSGPRNEQYF.

This clonotype was detected a few times. The chain couples TRBV7-2 to TRBJ1-2, with 9 nucleotides matching TRBD1. Trimming cost V 6 bases and J 7 bases; bases outside gene matches: 15. The CDR3 is 16 residues long. Germline CDR1 and CDR2: SGHTA and FQGNSA. CDR3 nucleotide sequence: TGTGCCAGCAGTCAGGGGGGGACAGGGAGTATTCGTGGCTACACCTTC. Residues: CASSQGGTGSIRGYTF.

This clonotype occurred many times. The chain recombines TRBV7-9 with TRBJ1-2, with D hard to call. V was cut by 0 bases and J by 8 bases, with 4 bases left in between. Germline values: CDR1 SEHNR, CDR2 FQNEAQ (reference sequence). The CDR3 has 11 amino acids. The CDR3 DNA reads as TGTGCCAGCAGCTTAGCCGACGGCTACACCTTC. Encoded protein: CASSLADGYTF.

This clonotype was counted ten times or more. The chain combines TRBV7-9 with TRBJ2-1; 8 bases align to TRBD2. CDR3 length: 17 residues. The J segment lost 4 bases and the V segment lost 4 bases, leaving 12 bases of the junction unmatched. The germline CDR1 and CDR2 sequences are SEHNR and FQNEAQ (reference sequence). The CDR3 loop reads CASSSIGGRNRYNEQFF. CDR3 DNA: TGTGCCAGCAGCTCCATCGGCGGGAGGAATCGATACAATGAGCAGTTCTTC.

This clonotype was found a few times. V gene TRBV5-1 combines with J gene TRBJ2-1; 9 bases are a match to TRBD2. Trimming removed 0 bases from V and 7 bases from J; junction bases left unmatched: 8. The germline V gene has CDR1 SGHRS and CDR2 YFSETQ. The CDR3 has 16 residues. CDR3 coding DNA: TGCGCCAGCAGCTTGGAGGTAGCGGGAGTGGCTAATGAGCAGTTCTTC. This gives the protein CASSLEVAGVANEQFF.

The chain recombines TRBV11-2 with TRBJ1-2; D is possibly TRBD1 (5 bases). Looked up from germline, CDR1 is SGHAT and CDR2 is FQNNGV. V was clipped by 4 bases and J by 3 bases, with 18 bases between them. This CDR3 contains 16 residues. CDR3 bases: TGTGCCAGCAGCTCACAAGTTCGGGCAGGGCACTATGGCTACACCTTC. Amino acid sequence: CASSSQVRAGHYGYTF.

The chain combines TRBV5-6 with TRBJ2-2; 8 bases match TRBD2. V trimming: 2 bases; J trimming: 3 bases; junction bases outside the gene matches: 6. From germline, CDR1 is SGHDT and CDR2 YYEEEE. The CDR3 extends over 16 amino acids. Here the CDR3 DNA reads TGTGCCAGCAGCTTAAAAGCGGGAGTGGACACCGGGGAGCTGTTTTTT. This sequence encodes CASSLKAGVDTGELFF.

This clonotype was seen repeatedly, ten times or more. This sequence joins TRBV7-2 and TRBJ1-1, with D possibly TRBD1 on 5 matching bases. The CDR3 is 15 amino acids. The germline CDR1 and CDR2 sequences are SGHTA and FQGNSA. V lost 1 base, J lost 4 bases, and 13 bases lay in between. The CDR3, as DNA: TGTGCCAGCAGCTTAGTTGTTGTGGGGGGCACTGAAGCTTTCTTT. This sequence encodes CASSLVVVGGTEAFF. Full variable domain (remainder filled in from reference TRBV7-2 and TRBJ1-1): GAGVSQSPSNKVTEKGKDVELRCDPISGHTALYWYRQSLGQGLEFLIYFQGNSAPDKSGLPSDRFSAERTGGSVSTLTIQRTQQEDSAVYLCASSLVVVGGTEAFFGQGTRLTVV.

This sequence joins TRBV7-9 and TRBJ2-1; 11 nucleotides align to TRBD2. V gave up 3 bases and J gave up 5 bases; unmatched junction bases: 6. CDR3 length equals 16 residues. CDR1 and CDR2 (germline): SEHNR, FQNEAQ (reference sequence). This chain's CDR3 is CASSFPGTSGHNEQFF. CDR3 coding DNA: TGTGCCAGCAGCTTCCCCGGGACTAGCGGCCACAATGAGCAGTTCTTC.

This clonotype was seen at least ten times. This chain connects TRBV12-3 or TRBV12-4 to TRBJ2-3, with a weak D call TRBD2 (6 bases). Trimming stripped 4 bases from V and 4 bases from J, with 21 bases between. The CDR3 runs 17 residues. CDR3 region: CASSYKNLGSRADTQYF. CDR3 DNA: TGTGCCAGCAGTTACAAAAACCTCGGGAGCCGGGCAGATACGCAGTATTTT.

The V gene is TRBV28, the J gene TRBJ1-2; D gene ambiguous. The V gene's germline CDR1 is MDHEN and CDR2 SYDVKM. This CDR3 is 12 amino acids long. With 3 bases removed from V and 4 bases from J, the gap between germline ends came to 6 bases. The CDR3 region is CASSFVPYGYTF. The CDR3 DNA is TGTGCCAGCAGTTTTGTTCCCTATGGCTACACCTTC.

This clonotype was seen only a few times. The gene calls are TRBV28 and TRBJ2-5, with no clear D. CDR3 length equals 14 residues. Germline CDR1 reads MDHEN; CDR2 reads SYDVKM. V was pared by 11 bases and J by 5 bases, with 21 bases between. CDR3 bases: TGTGCCGCAAGCAATTTTAAGTTGGGGGAGACCCAGTACTTC. It specifies CAASNFKLGETQYF.

This clonotype has ten or more counts. The genes are TRBV6-2 or TRBV6-3 and TRBJ2-3, with TRBD1 identical over 8 bases. V trimming: 5 bases; J trimming: 3 bases; junction bases outside the gene matches: 7. From germline, CDR1 is MNHEY and CDR2 SVGEGT. The CDR3 runs to 15 residues. The CDR3 region has the DNA TGTGCCAGCAGTAACGGACAGGGAGCAACAGATACGCAGTATTTT. Translation gives CASSNGQGATDTQYF.

This clonotype was seen a handful of times. The chain employs TRBV15 and TRBJ2-7, with 7 bases identical to TRBD1. With 4 bases clipped from V and 3 bases from J, the junction kept 9 bases outside the gene matches. The germline V gene encodes CDR1 LNHNV and CDR2 YYDKDF (reference sequence). The CDR3 contains 15 residues. CDR3 residues: CATSKDGTASYEQYF. CDR3 bases: TGTGCCACCAGCAAAGACGGGACAGCCAGCTACGAGCAGTACTTC.

The rearrangement joins TRBV29-1 to TRBJ1-2, with a possible D match to TRBD1 (6 bases). Per the germline V gene, CDR1 is SQVTM and CDR2 is ANQGSEA. Trimming removed 7 bases from V and 2 bases from J, with 20 bases in between. The CDR3 sequence is 15 residues long. The CDR3 sequence is CSALRRGRYNYGYTF. The CDR3 DNA follows: TGCAGCGCCCTACGGCGGGGGCGATACAACTATGGCTACACCTTC.

CDR3 sequence: CASSPSDRGPNQPQHF. The CDR3 DNA reads TGTGCCAGCAGCCCTAGTGACCGAGGACCCAATCAGCCCCAGCATTTT. V usage is TRBV11-3 and J usage is TRBJ1-5; D ambiguous. The CDR3 spans 16 residues. The V and J ends lost 5 bases and 3 bases respectively, with 17 bases between them. In germline, CDR1 is SGHNT, CDR2 YENEEA.

The chain uses TRBV6-6 and TRBJ1-1; the D is unclear. The CDR3 has 14 amino acids. CDR1 is MNHNY, CDR2 SVGAGI, per germline (reference sequence). The V end was cut by 0 bases, the J end by 2 bases, with 7 bases between. This CDR3 reads CASSYSALNTEAFF. CDR3 bases: TGTGCCAGCAGTTACTCGGCACTTAACACTGAAGCTTTCTTT.

In this sample, this clonotype turned up many times. This chain uses TRBV7-2 with TRBJ1-2; D is possibly TRBD1 (6 bases). The CDR3 extends over 15 amino acids. Between the trimmed V and J ends, which lost 5 bases and 2 bases, there was a span of 15 bases. The germline V gene has CDR1 SGHTA and CDR2 FQGNSA. The CDR3, as DNA: TGTGCCAGCAGCCCCAGAGGACAGCAAAACTATGGCTACACCTTC. This gives the protein CASSPRGQQNYGYTF.

The V and J genes are TRBV27 and TRBJ1-5, with D perhaps matching TRBD1 (6 bases). V was clipped by 3 bases and J by 7 bases, with 10 bases between them. The CDR3 length is 13 residues. The V gene's germline CDR1 is MNHEY and CDR2 SMNVEV (reference sequence). CDR3 nucleotides: TGTGCCAGCAGTTTCGGGGGGCGCCAGCCCCAGCATTTT. Its protein is CASSFGGRQPQHF.